Included here is one T cell receptor (beta chain) sequence, with context. Its cognate antigen is unknown. CDR3-region Arm-PCR and iRepertoire HTBI primers produced the TCR beta libraries. Per the original methods: From all samples, identification returned approximately 13 TRBJ and under 75 TRBV segments. Via MiXCR, TCRdb re-called the multiplex PCR reads, giving one row per CDR3 protein. TCRdb, rather than the study authors, made the V and J calls. The sample holds 200,000 to 250,000 distinct CDR3 sequences, roughly 19% seen once. Time point reported: newly diagnosed GD, antithyroid drugs for less than 3 months. With RNA extracted from PBMCs as input, the TCR library was made. The sample is drawn from a study of regulatory T cells in long-lasting Graves disease. Findings and limits, study-wide: Persistent disease preferred TRBV28, TRBJ1-2 and TRBJ2-5; new disease, TRBV20-1 and TRBJ2-1.

The J segment lost 2 bases and the V segment lost 0 bases, leaving 4 bases of the junction unmatched. CDR1 MGHRA and CDR2 YSYEKL come from the germline V gene. The CDR3 totals 17 residues. The sample also formed part of further work on T cells in Graves' hyperthyroidism and ophthalmopathy.

The source of this sequence is a woman aged 25 to 45 with Graves disease. This rearrangement joins TRBV4-1 to TRBJ1-3; 10 positions match TRBD1. The sequences come from peripheral blood mononuclear cells (PBMCs), collected at new diagnosis, from a patient treated with antithyroid drugs. CDR3 residues: CASSQDRTGGTGNTIYF. Written as DNA, the CDR3 is TGCGCCAGCAGCCAAGATAGGACAGGGGGAACTGGAAACACCATATATTTT.